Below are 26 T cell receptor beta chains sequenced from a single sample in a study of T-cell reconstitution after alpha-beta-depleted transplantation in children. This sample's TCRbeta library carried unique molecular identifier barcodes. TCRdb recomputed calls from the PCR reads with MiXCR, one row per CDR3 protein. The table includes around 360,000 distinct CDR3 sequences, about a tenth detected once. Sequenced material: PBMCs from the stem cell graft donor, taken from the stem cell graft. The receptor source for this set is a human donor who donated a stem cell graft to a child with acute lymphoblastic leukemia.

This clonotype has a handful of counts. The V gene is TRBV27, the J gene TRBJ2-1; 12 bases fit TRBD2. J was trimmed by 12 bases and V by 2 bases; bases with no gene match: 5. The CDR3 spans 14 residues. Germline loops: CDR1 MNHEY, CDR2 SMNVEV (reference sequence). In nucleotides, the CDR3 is TGTGCCAGCAGTTTACTAGCGGGAGGGCCTTGGCAGTTCTTC. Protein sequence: CASSLLAGGPWQFF.

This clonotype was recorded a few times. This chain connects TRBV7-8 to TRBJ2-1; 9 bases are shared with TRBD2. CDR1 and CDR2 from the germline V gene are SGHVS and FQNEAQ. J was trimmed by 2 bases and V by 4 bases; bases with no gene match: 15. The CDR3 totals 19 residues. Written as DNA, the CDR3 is TGTGCCAGCAGCTCAAGGGTAGCGGGAGTCAAGGGTGCCTACAATGAGCAGTTCTTC. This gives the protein CASSSRVAGVKGAYNEQFF.

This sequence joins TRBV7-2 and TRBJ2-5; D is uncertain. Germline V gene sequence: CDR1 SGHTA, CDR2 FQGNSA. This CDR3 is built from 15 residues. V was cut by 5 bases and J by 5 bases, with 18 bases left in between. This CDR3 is CASSPINPPRETQYF. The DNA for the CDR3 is TGTGCCAGCAGCCCCATAAACCCTCCTCGGGAGACCCAGTACTTC.

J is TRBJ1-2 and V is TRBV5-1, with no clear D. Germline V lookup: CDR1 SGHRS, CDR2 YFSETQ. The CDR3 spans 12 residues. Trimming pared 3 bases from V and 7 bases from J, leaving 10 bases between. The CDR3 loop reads CASSSSGAGYTF. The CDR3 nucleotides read TGCGCCAGCAGCTCCTCCGGAGCTGGCTACACCTTC. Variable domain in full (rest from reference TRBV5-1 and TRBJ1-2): KAGVTQTPRYLIKTRGQQVTLSCSPISGHRSVSWYQQTPGQGLQFLFEYFSETQRNKGNFPGRFSGRQFSNSRSEMNVSTLELGDSALYLCASSSSGAGYTFGSGTRLTVV.

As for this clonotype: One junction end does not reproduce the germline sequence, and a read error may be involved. The CDR3 is CACSQVMVRTSGRAYEQYF. In DNA, the CDR3 is TGTGCCTGCAGCCAAGTCATGGTCCGGACTAGCGGGAGGGCCTACGAGCAGTACTTC. V is TRBV3-1 and J is TRBJ2-7, with TRBD2 matching 15 bases. In germline, CDR1 is LGHDT, CDR2 YNNKEL (reference sequence). The CDR3 contains 19 residues.

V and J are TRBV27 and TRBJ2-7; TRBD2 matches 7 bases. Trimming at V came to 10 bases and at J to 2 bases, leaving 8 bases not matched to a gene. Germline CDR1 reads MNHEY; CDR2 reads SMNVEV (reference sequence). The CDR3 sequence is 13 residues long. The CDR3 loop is CATALAAPYEQYF. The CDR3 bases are TGTGCCACCGCCCTAGCGGCCCCCTACGAGCAGTACTTC.

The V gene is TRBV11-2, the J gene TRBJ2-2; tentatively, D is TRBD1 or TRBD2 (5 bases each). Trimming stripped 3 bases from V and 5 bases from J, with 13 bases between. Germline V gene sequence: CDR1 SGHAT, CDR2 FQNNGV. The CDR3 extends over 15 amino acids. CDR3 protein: CASSFGWGGTGELFF. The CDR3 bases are TGTGCCAGCAGCTTCGGTTGGGGCGGGACCGGGGAGCTGTTTTTT.

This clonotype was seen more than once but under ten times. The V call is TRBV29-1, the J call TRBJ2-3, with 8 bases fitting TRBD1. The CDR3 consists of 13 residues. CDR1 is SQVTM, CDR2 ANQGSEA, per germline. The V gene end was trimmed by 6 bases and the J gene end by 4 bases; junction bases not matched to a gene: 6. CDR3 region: CSVSRGRADTQYF. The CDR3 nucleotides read TGCAGCGTCTCCAGGGGGCGCGCAGATACGCAGTATTTT.

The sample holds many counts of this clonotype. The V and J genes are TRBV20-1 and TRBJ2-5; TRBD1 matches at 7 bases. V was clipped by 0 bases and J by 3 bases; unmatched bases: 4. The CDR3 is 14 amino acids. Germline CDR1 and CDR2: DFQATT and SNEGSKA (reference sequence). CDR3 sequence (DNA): TGCAGTGCTAGAGATCCGACAGGGAAAGAGACCCAGTACTTC. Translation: CSARDPTGKETQYF.

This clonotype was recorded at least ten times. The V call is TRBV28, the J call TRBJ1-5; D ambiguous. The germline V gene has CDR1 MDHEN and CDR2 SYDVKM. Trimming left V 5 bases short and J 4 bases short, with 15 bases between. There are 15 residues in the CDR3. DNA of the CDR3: TGTGCCAGCAGTCTAAACCTACAATGGAATCAGCCCCAGCATTTT. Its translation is CASSLNLQWNQPQHF. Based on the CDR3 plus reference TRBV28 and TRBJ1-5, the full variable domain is DVKVTQSSRYLVKRTGEKVFLECVQDMDHENMFWYRQDPGLGLRLIYFSYDVKMKEKGDIPEGYSVSREKKERFSLILESASTNQTSMYLCASSLNLQWNQPQHFGDGTRLSIL.

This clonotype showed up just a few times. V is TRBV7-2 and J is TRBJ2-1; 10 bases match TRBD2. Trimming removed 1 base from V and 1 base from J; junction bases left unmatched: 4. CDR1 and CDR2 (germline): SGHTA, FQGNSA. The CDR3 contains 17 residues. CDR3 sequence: CASSLVGGLASYNEQFF. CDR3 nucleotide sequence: TGTGCCAGCAGCTTAGTGGGGGGACTAGCGTCCTACAATGAGCAGTTCTTC.

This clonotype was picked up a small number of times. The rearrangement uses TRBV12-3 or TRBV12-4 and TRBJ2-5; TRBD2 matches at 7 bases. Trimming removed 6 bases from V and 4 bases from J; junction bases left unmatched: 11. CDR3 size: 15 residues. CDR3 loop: CASSDSAGVRETQYF. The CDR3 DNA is TGTGCCAGCAGCGACAGCGCGGGAGTCCGAGAGACCCAGTACTTC.

CDR3 in amino acids: CASSRDGGGYEQYF. CDR3 sequence (DNA): TGCGCCAGCAGCAGGGACGGAGGGGGTTACGAGCAGTACTTC. The rearrangement links TRBV5-1 to TRBJ2-7, with D perhaps TRBD1 or TRBD2 (6 bases each). V lost 4 bases and J 4 bases, leaving 15 bases between the germline ends. This CDR3 is 14 amino acids long. Germline V gene sequence: CDR1 SGHRS, CDR2 YFSETQ.

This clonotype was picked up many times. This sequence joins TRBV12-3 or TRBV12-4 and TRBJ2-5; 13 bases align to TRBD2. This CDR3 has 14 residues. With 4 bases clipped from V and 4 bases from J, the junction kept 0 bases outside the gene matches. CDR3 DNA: TGTGCCAGCAGTTGGACTAGCGGGAGAGAGACCCAGTACTTC. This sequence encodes CASSWTSGRETQYF.

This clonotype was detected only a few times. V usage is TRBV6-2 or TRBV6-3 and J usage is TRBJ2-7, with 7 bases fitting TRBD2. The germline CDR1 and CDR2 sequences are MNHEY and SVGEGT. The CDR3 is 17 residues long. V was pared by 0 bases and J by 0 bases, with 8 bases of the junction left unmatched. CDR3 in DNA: TGTGCCAGCAGTTACTCCGAGTTCCCGGGAGGCTCCTACGAGCAGTACTTC. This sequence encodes CASSYSEFPGGSYEQYF.

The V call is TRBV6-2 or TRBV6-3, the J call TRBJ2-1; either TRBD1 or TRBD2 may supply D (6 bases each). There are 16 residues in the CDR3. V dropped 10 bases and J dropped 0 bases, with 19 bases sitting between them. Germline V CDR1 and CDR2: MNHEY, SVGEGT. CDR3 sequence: CATSTGARSSYNEQFF. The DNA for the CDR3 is TGTGCCACCTCAACGGGGGCGAGGAGCTCCTACAATGAGCAGTTCTTC.

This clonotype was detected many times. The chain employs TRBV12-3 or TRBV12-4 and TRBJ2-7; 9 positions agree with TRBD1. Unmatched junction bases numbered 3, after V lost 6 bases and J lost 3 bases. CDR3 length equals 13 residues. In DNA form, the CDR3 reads TGTGCCAGCAGACGGACAGGGGTCTACGAGCAGTACTTC. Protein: CASRRTGVYEQYF.

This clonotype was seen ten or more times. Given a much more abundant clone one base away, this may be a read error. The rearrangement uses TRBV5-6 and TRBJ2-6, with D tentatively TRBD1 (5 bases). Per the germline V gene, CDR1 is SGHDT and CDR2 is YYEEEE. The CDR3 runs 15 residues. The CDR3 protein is CASSLRVPGANGLTF. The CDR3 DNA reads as TGTGCCAGCAGCTTGAGGGTTCCTGGGGCCAACGGCCTGACTTTC. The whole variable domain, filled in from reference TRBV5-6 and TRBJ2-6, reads DAGVTQSPTHLIKTRGQQVTLRCSPKSGHDTVSWYQQALGQGPQFIFQYYEEEERQRGNFPDRFSGHQFPNYSSELNVNALLLGDSALYLCASSLRVPGANGLTFGAGSRLTVL.

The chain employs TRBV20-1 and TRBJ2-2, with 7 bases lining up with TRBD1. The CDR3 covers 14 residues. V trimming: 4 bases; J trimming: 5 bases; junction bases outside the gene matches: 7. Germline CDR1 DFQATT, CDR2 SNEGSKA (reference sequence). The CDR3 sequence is CSATDRDNTGELFF. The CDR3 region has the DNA TGCAGTGCTACTGACAGGGATAATACCGGGGAGCTGTTTTTT.

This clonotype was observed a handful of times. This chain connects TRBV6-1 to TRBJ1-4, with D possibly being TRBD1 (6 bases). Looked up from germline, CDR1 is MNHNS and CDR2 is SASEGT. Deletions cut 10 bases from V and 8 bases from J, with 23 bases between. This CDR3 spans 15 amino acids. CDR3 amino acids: CATKDSIQGGEKLFF. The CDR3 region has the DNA TGTGCCACCAAAGATTCCATACAGGGAGGCGAAAAACTGTTTTTT.

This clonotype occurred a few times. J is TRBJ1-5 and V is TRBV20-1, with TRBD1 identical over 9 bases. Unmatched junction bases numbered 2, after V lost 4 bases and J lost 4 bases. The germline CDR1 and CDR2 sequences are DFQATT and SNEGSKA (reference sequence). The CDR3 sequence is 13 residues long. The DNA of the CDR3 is TGCAGTGCTACCGGGACAGGGAATCAGCCCCAGCATTTT. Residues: CSATGTGNQPQHF.

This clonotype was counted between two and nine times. CDR3 DNA: TGCAGCGCAAGGGCGCGGGGACACAATGAGCAGTTCTTC. This codes for CSARARGHNEQFF. The chain has TRBV29-1 and TRBJ2-1; D perhaps matches TRBD2 (6 bases). Germline V gene lookup returns CDR1 SQVTM and CDR2 ANQGSEA. Trimming removed 7 bases at V and 5 bases at J, with 15 bases between. The CDR3 has 13 residues.

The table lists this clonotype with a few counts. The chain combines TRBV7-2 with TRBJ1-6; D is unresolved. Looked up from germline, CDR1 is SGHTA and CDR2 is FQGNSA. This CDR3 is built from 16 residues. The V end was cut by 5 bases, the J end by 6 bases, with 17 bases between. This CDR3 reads CASSPLSGLGNSPLHF. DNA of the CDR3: TGTGCCAGCAGCCCTCTTTCGGGCCTCGGTAATTCACCCCTCCACTTT.

This CDR3 reads CASSIGRGATVTEAFF. The DNA for the CDR3 is TGTGCCAGTAGTATAGGAAGGGGCGCGACGGTCACTGAAGCTTTCTTT. The chain joins TRBV19 to TRBJ1-1; TRBD1 is a possible D gene (5 bases). Trimming shortened V by 1 base and J by 4 bases, and 16 bases separated the two germline ends. This CDR3 contains 16 residues. CDR1 and CDR2 from the germline V gene are LNHDA and SQIVND (reference sequence).

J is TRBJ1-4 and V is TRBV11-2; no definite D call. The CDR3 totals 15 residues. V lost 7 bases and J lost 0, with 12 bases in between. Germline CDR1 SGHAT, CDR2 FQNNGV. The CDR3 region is CASTVRGATNEKLFF. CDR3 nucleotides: TGTGCCAGCACCGTTCGGGGAGCAACTAATGAAAAACTGTTTTTT.

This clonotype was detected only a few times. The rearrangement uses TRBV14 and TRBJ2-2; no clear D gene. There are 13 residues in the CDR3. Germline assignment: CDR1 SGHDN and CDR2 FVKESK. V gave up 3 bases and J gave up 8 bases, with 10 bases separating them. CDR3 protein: CASSQVRQGELFF. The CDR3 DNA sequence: TGTGCCAGCAGCCAGGTCAGACAAGGGGAGCTGTTTTTT.